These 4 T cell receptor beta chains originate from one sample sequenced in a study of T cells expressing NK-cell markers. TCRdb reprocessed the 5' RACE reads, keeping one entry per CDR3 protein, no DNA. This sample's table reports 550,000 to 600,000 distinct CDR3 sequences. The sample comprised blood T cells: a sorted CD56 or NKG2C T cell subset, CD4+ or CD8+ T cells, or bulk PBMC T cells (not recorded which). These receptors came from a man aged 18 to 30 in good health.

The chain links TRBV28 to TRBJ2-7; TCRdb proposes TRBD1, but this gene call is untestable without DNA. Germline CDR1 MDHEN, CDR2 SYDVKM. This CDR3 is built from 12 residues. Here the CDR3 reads CASTDSNYEQYF.

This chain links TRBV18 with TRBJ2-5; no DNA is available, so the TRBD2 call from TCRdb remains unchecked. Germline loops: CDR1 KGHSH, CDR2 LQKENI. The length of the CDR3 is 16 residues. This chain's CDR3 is CASSPLPSGSLETQYF.

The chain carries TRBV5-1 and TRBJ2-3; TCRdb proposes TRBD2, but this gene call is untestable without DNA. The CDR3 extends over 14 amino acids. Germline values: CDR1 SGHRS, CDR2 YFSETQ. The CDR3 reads CASSFDTSGANGYF. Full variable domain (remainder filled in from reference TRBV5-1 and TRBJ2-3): KAGVTQTPRYLIKTRGQQVTLSCSPISGHRSVSWYQQTPGQGLQFLFEYFSETQRNKGNFPGRFSGRQFSNSRSEMNVSTLELGDSALYLCASSFDTSGANGYFGPGTRLTVL.

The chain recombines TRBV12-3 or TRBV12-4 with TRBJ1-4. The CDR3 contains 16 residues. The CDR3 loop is CASTPGKAATNEKLFF.